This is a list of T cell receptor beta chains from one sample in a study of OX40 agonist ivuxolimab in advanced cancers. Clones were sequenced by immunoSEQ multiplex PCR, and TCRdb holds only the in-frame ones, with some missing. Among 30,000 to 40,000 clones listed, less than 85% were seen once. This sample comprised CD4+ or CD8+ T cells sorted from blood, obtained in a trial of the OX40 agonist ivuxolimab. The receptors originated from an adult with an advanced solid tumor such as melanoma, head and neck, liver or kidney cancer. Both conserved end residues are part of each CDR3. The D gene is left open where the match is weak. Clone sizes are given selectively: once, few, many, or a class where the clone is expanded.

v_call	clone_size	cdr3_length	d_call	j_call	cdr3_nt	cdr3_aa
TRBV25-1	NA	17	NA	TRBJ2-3	TGTGCCAGCAGTGATCTCCAACCTTCCTACGACACAGATACGCAGTATTTT	CASSDLQPSYDTDTQYF
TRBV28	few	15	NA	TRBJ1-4	TGTGCCAGCAGTTTCGGGGCAGGGGTGGATGAAAAACTGTTTTTT	CASSFGAGVDEKLFF
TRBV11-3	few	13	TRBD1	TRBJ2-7	TGTGCCAGCAGCTTAGCTAGGACAGGCGAGCAGTACTTC	CASSLARTGEQYF
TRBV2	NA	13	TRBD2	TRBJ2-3	TGTGCCAGTTACGCGGGGGACACAGATACGCAGTATTTT	CASYAGDTDTQYF
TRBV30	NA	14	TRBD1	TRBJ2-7	TGTGCCTGGAGTTCCGGGACAGGGGACTACGAGCAGTACTTC	CAWSSGTGDYEQYF
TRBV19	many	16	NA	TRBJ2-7	TGTGCCAGTAGTCCGTCCCAGGGGATATTCACCTACGAGCAGTACTTC	CASSPSQGIFTYEQYF
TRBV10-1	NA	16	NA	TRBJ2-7	TGCGCCAGCAGTGAGTCGAGACAGAAAGATTTCTACGAGCAGTACTTC	CASSESRQKDFYEQYF
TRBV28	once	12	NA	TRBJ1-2	TGTGCCAGCAGTTTCCCAGGGAGTGGCTACACCTTC	CASSFPGSGYTF
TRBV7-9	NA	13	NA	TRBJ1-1	TGTGCCAGCAGCTCCAACACAAACACTGAAGCTTTCTTT	CASSSNTNTEAFF
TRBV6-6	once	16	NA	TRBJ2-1	TGTGCCAGCAGTTACGTCGTGAGGAGGGCCATGCATGAGCAGTTCTTC	CASSYVVRRAMHEQFF
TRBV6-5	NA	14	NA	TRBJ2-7	TGTGCCAGCAGTTACCGGGGGACAGCGATCCAGCAGTACTTC	CASSYRGTAIQQYF
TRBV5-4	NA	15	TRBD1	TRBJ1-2	TGTGCCAGCAGCAGGGTACGGCAGGGGGCTGGGGGCTACACCTTC	CASSRVRQGAGGYTF
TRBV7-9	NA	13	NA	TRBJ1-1	TGTGCCAGCAGGGACACGGAGGGCACTGAAGCTTTCTTT	CASRDTEGTEAFF
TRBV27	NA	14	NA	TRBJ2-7	TGTGCCAGCAGTTTAGGGGCAGGGTCCTACGAGCAGTACTTC	CASSLGAGSYEQYF
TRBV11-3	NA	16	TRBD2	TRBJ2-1	TGTGCCAGCAGCGCCCGGACTAGCGGGGACGGAGATGAGCAGTTCTTC	CASSARTSGDGDEQFF
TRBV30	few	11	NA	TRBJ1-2	TGTGCCTGGGATTACGGGGATGGCTACACCTTC	CAWDYGDGYTF
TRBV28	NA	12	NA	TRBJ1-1	TGTGCCAGCAGTTTAGGGAGCACTGAAGCTTTCTTT	CASSLGSTEAFF
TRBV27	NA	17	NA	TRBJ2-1	TGTGCCAGCAGTTTAAATCCTAGTCTTCCTTCCTACAATGAGCAGTTCTTC	CASSLNPSLPSYNEQFF
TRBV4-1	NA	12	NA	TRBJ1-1	TGCGCCAGCAGCCAAGACGCTTACGGAGCTTTCTTT	CASSQDAYGAFF
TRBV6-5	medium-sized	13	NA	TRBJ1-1	TGTGCCTCAGCAATAGGTATGAACACTGAAGCTTTCTTT	CASAIGMNTEAFF
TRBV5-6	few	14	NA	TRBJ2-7	TGTGCCAGCAGCTTGGGAGGGAGCTCCTACGAGCAGTACTTC	CASSLGGSSYEQYF
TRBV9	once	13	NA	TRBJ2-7	TGTGCCAGCAGCCATTCTCTGAGCTACGAGCAGTACTTC	CASSHSLSYEQYF
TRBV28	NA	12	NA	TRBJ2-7	TGTGCCAGCAGTCCTGGTAGAGGCGAGCAGTACTTC	CASSPGRGEQYF
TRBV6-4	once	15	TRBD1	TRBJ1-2	TGTGCCAGCAGTGATACGCTGACAGGGCTCTATGGCTACACCTTC	CASSDTLTGLYGYTF
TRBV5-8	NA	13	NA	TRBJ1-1	TGTGCCAGCAGCTGGACAGCTAACACTGAAGCTTTCTTT	CASSWTANTEAFF
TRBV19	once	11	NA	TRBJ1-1	TGTGTCACCTCCGATGGAGGTGAAGCTTTCTTT	CVTSDGGEAFF
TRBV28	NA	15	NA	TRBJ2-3	TGTGCCAGCAGTTGGGGGGGGGCTAGCACAGATACGCAGTATTTT	CASSWGGASTDTQYF
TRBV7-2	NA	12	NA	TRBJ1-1	TGTGCCAGCAGCTCTAGGGGTAGGGAAGCTTTCTTT	CASSSRGREAFF
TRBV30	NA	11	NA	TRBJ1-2	TGTGCCTGTTATGTCTACTATGGCTACACCTTC	CACYVYYGYTF
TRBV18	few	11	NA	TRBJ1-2	TGTGCCAGCTCACCACCGGGGGGCTACACCTTC	CASSPPGGYTF
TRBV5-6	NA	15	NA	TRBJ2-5	TGTGCCAGCGCCCCGACCCCGGGGAGCCAAGAGACCCAGTACTTC	CASAPTPGSQETQYF
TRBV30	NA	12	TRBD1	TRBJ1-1	TGTGCCGGTCAGGGGGTGACGACTGAAGCTTTCTTT	CAGQGVTTEAFF
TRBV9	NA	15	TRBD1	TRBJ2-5	TGTGCCAGCAGCGGACAACAGGGGAATGAAGAGACCCAGTACTTC	CASSGQQGNEETQYF
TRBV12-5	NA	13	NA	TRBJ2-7	TGTGCTAGTTCCCCCGGGGGGCGGTACGAGCAGTACTTC	CASSPGGRYEQYF
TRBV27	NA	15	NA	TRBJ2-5	TGTGCCAGCAGACCTATAGGGGGGTTGTTGGAGACCCAGTACTTC	CASRPIGGLLETQYF
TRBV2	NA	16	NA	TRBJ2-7	TGTGCCAGCAGTGAAGACGGTTTCGGGTACGCCTACGAGCAGTACTTC	CASSEDGFGYAYEQYF
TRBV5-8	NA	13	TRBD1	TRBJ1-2	TGTGCCAGCAGCTTGGAGACAGGGAATGGCTACACCTTC	CASSLETGNGYTF
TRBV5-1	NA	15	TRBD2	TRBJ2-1	TGCGCCAGCAGCACCGGGACTAGCGGGAGAGACCTCCAGTTCTTC	CASSTGTSGRDLQFF
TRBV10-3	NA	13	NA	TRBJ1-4	TGTGCCATCAGTGAGATCGTAGGGGAAAAACTGTTTTTT	CAISEIVGEKLFF
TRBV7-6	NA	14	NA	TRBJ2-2	TGTGCCAGCAGCTTATCGTCCAATGACGGGGAGCTGTTTTTT	CASSLSSNDGELFF
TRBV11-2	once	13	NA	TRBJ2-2	TGTGCCAGCAGCTTAGTGAACACCGGGGAGCTGTTTTTT	CASSLVNTGELFF
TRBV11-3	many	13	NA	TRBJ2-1	TGTGCCTCCCACGGCGGGACGAGCAATGAGCAGTTCTTC	CASHGGTSNEQFF
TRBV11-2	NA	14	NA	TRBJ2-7	TGTGCCAGCAGCTTAGTGGGGGGCGAATACGAGCAGTACTTC	CASSLVGGEYEQYF
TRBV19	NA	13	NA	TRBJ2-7	TGTGCCAGTAGTATAGCCTCCCCCTACGAGCAGTACTTC	CASSIASPYEQYF
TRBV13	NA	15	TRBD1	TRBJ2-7	TGTGCCAGCAGCCCCTCGGGACAGGGAACCTACGAGCAGTACTTC	CASSPSGQGTYEQYF
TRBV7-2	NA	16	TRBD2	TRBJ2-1	TGTGCCTCCCAACTTTGGTACGGGGGAGGGTACAATGAGCAGTTCTTC	CASQLWYGGGYNEQFF
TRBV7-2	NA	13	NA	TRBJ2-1	TGTGCCAGCAGCTCCTCGTGGGACAATGAGCAGTTCTTC	CASSSSWDNEQFF
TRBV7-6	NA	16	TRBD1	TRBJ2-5	TGTGCCAGCAGCTTGGGCCCACGGGACAGGGCTGAGACCCAGTACTTC	CASSLGPRDRAETQYF
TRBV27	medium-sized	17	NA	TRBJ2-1	TGTGCCAGCAGTTTGTTGGGCGGCGGAGTTAACTACAATGAGCAGTTCTTC	CASSLLGGGVNYNEQFF
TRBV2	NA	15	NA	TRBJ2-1	TGTGCCAGCAGTGAATTGAGGGGGGCCGGCAATGAGCAGTTCTTC	CASSELRGAGNEQFF